This T cell receptor beta chain was sequenced during a study of blood T cell repertoires in COVID-19 (dated by TCRdb to 2018 to 2020). In terms of the full investigation: Samples from collaborators originated in the United States, Italy and Spain and spanned both the acute and convalescent phases of COVID-19. The prospective study material was composed of cDNA or gDNA derived from T cells, B-cell-depleted T cells, or PBMCs. The sample metadata nearly always contained a de-identified subject ID, COVID-19 status, age in years and sex. The repertoires were released in a freely available public database meant as a resource for research on the immune response to SARS-CoV-2. The samples were drawn from two sources: the first 160 participants of the ongoing ImmuneRACE study, and approximately 1,300 subjects contributed by 6 global collaborators. The dataset comprised deeply sampled blood TCRbeta repertoires from subjects exposed to, actively infected with, or recovered from COVID-19. Where available, HLA class I and class II types were taken from metadata supplied by the sample provider and were not determined by assay-based typing.

A note on this clone: What antigen it recognizes has not been identified. No much larger clone exists at a distance of one base, and base qualities are not known.

Each collaborating institution followed its own protocols to collect whole blood in K2EDTA tubes. For TCRbeta analysis, collaborators shipped samples as frozen whole blood, isolated PBMCs, or DNA extracted from either of those sample types. TCRbeta CDR3 regions were amplified from genomic DNA by means of the immunoSEQ Assay, a bias-controlled multiplex PCR. For the original study's pipeline: The number of nucleated cells in each sample was estimated by amplification of reference gene primers within the assay. To quantify the absolute abundance of each unique TCRbeta CDR3 rearrangement, sequence reads were collapsed and filtered. For each sample, productive Simpson clonality was calculated as the square root of Simpson's diversity index across productive rearrangements. Entries here come from immuneACCESS through TCRdb and include only in-frame sequences with V and J called. Some clones fail to appear in such tables; in the studies checked, an unresolved V gene covers under half of the shortfall, and the cause of the remainder is unknown. The V and J calls and clone size come from that table; D and trimming were worked out from the DNA. This sample comprises 200,000 to 250,000 clones, 80% to 90% of them detected only once. Of the sample, around 14% is held by the ten largest clones.

The research as a whole found: Clinical and demographic metadata were provided uncurated, with the amount varying by source and participant.

The junction shows trimming of 4 bases on V and 13 bases on J, plus 8 bases between the germline ends. CDR1 SNHLY and CDR2 FYNNEI are derived from the germline V gene. From the cysteine through the phenylalanine, the CDR3 covers 10 amino acids. Just the 30-base CDR3 DNA is kept, in frame starting at base 1. This sequence originates from a human donor in a cohort sampled during active COVID-19. The sample was peripheral blood. The chain uses TRBV2 and TRBJ2-1, with the D gene too uncertain to name. The nucleotide sequence reads as follows: TGTGCCAGCAGTGTATTTTTACAGTTCTTC. Its protein reads: CASSVFLQFF.